This T cell receptor beta chain was captured in a study of blood T cell repertoires in COVID-19. Germline V gene sequence: CDR1 SGDLS, CDR2 YYNGEE. CDR3 length: 14 amino acids. J gave up 8 bases and V 0 bases, and 3 bases lay outside the gene matches. Profiled with immunoSEQ multiplex PCR; TCRdb holds only in-frame clones, not every one. The data show about 43,000 clones, about 80% seen once. This clone has only a few counts. This chain uses TRBV9 with TRBJ2-1; 9 nucleotides line up with TRBD2. The sequence was collected from an elderly woman with acute or convalescent COVID-19. Sequencing was carried out using peripheral blood. CDR3 sequence reads: CASSVGGGAYEQFF. CDR3 coding DNA: TGTGCCAGCAGCGTAGGCGGGGGGGCGTATGAGCAGTTCTTC. The whole variable domain, remainder taken from reference TRBV9 and TRBJ2-1, is DSGVTQTPKHLITATGQRVTLRCSPRSGDLSVYWYQQSLDQGLQFLIQYYNGEERAKGNILERFSAQQFPDLHSELNLSSLELGDSALYFCASSVGGGAYEQFFGPGTRLTVL.